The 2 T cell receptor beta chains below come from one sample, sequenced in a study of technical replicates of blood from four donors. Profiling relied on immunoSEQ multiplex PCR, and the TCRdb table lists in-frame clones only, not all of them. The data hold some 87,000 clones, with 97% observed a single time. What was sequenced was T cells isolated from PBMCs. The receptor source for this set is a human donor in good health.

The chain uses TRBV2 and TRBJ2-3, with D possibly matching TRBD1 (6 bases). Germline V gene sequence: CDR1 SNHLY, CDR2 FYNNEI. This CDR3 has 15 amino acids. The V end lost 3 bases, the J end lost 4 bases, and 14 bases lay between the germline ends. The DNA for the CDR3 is TGTGCCAGCAGTGATCCAGGGGAGAAAGCAGATACGCAGTATTTT. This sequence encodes CASSDPGEKADTQYF. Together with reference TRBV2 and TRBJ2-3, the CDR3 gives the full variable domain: EPEVTQTPSHQVTQMGQEVILRCVPISNHLYFYWYRQILGQKVEFLVSFYNNEISEKSEIFDDQFSVERPDGSNFTLKIRSTKLEDSAMYFCASSDPGEKADTQYFGPGTRLTVL.

The CDR3 here is CASSVDGLSYNEQFF. The CDR3 DNA follows: TGTGCCAGCAGCGTAGATGGGCTTTCCTACAATGAGCAGTTCTTC. The chain carries TRBV9 and TRBJ2-1; D not resolved. The V end was cut by 0 bases, the J end by 1 base, with 8 bases between. Looked up from germline, CDR1 is SGDLS and CDR2 is YYNGEE. The CDR3 spans 15 residues.